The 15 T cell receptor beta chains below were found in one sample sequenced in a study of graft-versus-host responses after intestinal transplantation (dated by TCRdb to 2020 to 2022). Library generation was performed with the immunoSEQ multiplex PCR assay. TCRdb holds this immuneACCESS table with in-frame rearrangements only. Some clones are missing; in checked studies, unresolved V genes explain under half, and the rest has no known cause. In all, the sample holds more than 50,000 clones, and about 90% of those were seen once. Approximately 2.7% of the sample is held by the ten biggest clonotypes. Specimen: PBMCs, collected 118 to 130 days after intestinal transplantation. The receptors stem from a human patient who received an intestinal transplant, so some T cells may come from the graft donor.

CDR3 loop: CASGPGPSRLHNEQFF. CDR3 in DNA: TGTGCCAGTGGTCCCGGCCCTAGCCGTTTACACAATGAGCAGTTCTTC. The rearrangement uses TRBV19 and TRBJ2-1; D might be TRBD2 (5 bases). The CDR3 is 16 residues long. In germline, CDR1 is LNHDA, CDR2 SQIVND (reference sequence). V was cut by 8 bases and J by 5 bases, with 22 bases left in between.

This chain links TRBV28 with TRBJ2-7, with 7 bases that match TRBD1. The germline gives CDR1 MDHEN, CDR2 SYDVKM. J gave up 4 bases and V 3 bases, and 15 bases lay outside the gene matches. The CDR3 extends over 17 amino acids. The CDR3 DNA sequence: TGTGCCAGCAGTTTTCCCTACAGGGGACCCAAATCATACGAGCAGTACTTC. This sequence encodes CASSFPYRGPKSYEQYF. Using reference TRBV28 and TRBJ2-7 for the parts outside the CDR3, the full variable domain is DVKVTQSSRYLVKRTGEKVFLECVQDMDHENMFWYRQDPGLGLRLIYFSYDVKMKEKGDIPEGYSVSREKKERFSLILESASTNQTSMYLCASSFPYRGPKSYEQYFGPGTRLTVT.

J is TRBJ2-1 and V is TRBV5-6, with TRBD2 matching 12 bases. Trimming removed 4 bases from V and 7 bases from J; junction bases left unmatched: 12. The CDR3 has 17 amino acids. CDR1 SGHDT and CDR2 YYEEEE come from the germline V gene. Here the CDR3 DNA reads TGTGCCAGCAGCGACCCCCCGGGACTAGCGGGTTTTAATGAGCAGTTCTTC. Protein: CASSDPPGLAGFNEQFF.

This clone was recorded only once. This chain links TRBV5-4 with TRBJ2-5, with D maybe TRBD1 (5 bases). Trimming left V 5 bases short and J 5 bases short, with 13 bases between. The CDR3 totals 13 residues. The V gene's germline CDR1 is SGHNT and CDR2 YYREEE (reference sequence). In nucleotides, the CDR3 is TGTGCCAGCAGTCGCAGGGCGGAGGAGACCCAGTACTTC. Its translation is CASSRRAEETQYF.

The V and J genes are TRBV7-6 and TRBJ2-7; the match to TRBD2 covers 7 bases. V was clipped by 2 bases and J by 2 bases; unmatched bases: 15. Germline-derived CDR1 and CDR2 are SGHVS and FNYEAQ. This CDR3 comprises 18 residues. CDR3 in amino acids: CASSLTTVGLAEAYEQYF. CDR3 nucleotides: TGTGCCAGCAGCTTAACCACAGTTGGGCTAGCGGAGGCCTACGAGCAGTACTTC.

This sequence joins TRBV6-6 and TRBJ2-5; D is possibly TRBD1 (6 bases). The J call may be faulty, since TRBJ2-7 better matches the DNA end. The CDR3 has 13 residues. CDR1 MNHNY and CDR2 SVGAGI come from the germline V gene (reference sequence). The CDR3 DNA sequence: TGTGCCAGCAGCAGACAGGACTCCTACGAGCAGTACTTC. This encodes CASSRQDSYEQYF.

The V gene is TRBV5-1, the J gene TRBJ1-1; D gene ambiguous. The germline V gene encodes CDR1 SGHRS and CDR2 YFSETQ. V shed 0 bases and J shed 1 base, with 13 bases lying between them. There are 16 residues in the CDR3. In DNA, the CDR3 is TGCGCCAGCAGCTTGGTCTACAGAGGTACGAACACTGAAGCTTTCTTT. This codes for CASSLVYRGTNTEAFF.

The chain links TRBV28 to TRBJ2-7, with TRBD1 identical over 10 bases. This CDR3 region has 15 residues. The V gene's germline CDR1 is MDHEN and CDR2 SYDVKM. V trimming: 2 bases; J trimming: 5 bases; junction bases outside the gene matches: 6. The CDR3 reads CASSLEGDRGDEQYF. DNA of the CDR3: TGTGCCAGCAGTTTAGAGGGGGACAGGGGCGACGAGCAGTACTTC. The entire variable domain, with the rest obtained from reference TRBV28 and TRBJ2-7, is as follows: DVKVTQSSRYLVKRTGEKVFLECVQDMDHENMFWYRQDPGLGLRLIYFSYDVKMKEKGDIPEGYSVSREKKERFSLILESASTNQTSMYLCASSLEGDRGDEQYFGPGTRLTVT.

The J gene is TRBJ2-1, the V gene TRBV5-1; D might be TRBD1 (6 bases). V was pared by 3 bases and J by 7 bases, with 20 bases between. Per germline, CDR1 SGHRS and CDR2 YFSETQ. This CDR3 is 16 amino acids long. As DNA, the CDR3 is TGCGCCAGCAGCTCACAGGGTTTGGTTCGTCGGAATGAGCAGTTCTTC. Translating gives CASSSQGLVRRNEQFF.

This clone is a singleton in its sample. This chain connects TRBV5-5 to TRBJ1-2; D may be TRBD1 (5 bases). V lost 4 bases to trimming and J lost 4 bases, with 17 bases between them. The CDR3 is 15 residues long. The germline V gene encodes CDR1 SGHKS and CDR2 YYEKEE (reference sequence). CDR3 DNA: TGTGCCAGCAGCCCGGGACCCTCTCCTCCCTATGGCTACACCTTC. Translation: CASSPGPSPPYGYTF.

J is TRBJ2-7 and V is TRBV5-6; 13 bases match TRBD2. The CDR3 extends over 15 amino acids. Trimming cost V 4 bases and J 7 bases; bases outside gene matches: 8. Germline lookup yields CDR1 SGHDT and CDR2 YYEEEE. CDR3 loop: CASSRRTSGGREQYF. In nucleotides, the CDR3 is TGTGCCAGCAGCAGACGGACTAGCGGGGGACGGGAGCAGTACTTC.

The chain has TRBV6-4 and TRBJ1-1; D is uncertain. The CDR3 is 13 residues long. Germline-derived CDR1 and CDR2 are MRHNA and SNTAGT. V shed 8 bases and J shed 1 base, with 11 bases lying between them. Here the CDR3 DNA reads TGTGCCAGCTCCAGAACGGGGAACACTGAAGCTTTCTTT. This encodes CASSRTGNTEAFF.

The CDR3 DNA reads as TGTGCCAGCAGGGTCCGGGGGAGCAACACTGAAGCTTTCTTT. It codes for CASRVRGSNTEAFF. This sequence joins TRBV2 and TRBJ1-1, with D possibly matching TRBD1 (5 bases). Per germline, CDR1 SNHLY and CDR2 FYNNEI. The CDR3 length is 14 residues. Trimming cost V 6 bases and J 2 bases, with 13 bases left between them.

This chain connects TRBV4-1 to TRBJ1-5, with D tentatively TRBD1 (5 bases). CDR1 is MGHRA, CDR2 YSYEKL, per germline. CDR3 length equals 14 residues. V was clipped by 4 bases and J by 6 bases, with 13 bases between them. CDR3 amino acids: CASSPRVEGQPQHF. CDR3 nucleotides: TGCGCCAGCAGCCCCAGGGTAGAGGGTCAGCCCCAGCATTTT.

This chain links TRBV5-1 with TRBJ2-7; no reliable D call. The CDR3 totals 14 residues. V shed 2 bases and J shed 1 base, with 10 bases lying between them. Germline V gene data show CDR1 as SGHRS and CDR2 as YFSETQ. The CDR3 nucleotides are TGCGCCAGCAGCTTCTCGGCGACATCCTACGAGCAGTACTTC. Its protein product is CASSFSATSYEQYF.